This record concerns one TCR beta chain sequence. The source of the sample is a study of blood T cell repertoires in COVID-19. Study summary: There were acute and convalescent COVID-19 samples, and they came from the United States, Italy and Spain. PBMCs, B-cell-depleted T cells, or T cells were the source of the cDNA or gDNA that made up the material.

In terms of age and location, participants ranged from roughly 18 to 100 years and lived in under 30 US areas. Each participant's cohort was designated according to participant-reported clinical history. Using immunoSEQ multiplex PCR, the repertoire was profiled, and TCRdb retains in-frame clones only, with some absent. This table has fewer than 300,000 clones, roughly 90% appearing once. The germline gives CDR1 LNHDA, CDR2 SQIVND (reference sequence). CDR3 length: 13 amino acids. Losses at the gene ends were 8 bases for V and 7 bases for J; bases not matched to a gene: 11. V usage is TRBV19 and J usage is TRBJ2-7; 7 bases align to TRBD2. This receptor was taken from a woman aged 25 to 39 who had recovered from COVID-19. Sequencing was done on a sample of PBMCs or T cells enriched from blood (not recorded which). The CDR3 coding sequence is TGTGCCAGTTCATATGAGCGGGGTTTGGAGCAGTACTTC. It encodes CASSYERGLEQYF.